These 6 T cell receptor beta chains originate from one sample sequenced in a study of T-cell memory formation after mild COVID-19. TCRdb ran MiXCR on the 5' RACE reads and lists one entry per CDR3 protein. The data show hundreds of thousands of distinct CDR3 sequences, approximately 15% seen once. Material: PBMCs or a T cell subset sorted from them (not recorded which). The receptors here all came from a young man who had mild COVID-19 (a few samples of this study predate the infection). Cell type and time point are not known.

The J gene is TRBJ2-3, the V gene TRBV20-1; TRBD1 or TRBD2 may be the D gene (6 bases each). Trimming pared 6 bases from V and 6 bases from J, leaving 19 bases between. Per germline, CDR1 DFQATT and CDR2 SNEGSKA (reference sequence). The CDR3 totals 14 residues. Written as DNA, the CDR3 is TGCAGTGCCCGTAGGGGGGCCGATCGGGATACGCAGTATTTT. This codes for CSARRGADRDTQYF.

V and J are TRBV7-9 and TRBJ2-7; TRBD1 aligns across 7 bases. CDR1 is SEHNR, CDR2 FQNEAQ, per germline (reference sequence). The CDR3 is made up of 14 amino acids. Trimming cost V 6 bases and J 5 bases; bases outside gene matches: 10. CDR3 nucleotide sequence: TGTGCCAGCAGTACCAAGGGGGCGCTCAACGAGCAGTACGTC. Residues: CASSTKGALNEQYV.

This clonotype was detected ten times or more. The rearrangement uses TRBV28 and TRBJ2-1; 8 positions agree with TRBD2. The V segment lost 1 base and the J segment 8 bases; nucleotides outside the gene matches: 4. The CDR3 covers 14 residues. The germline CDR1 and CDR2 sequences are MDHEN and SYDVKM. DNA of the CDR3: TGTGCCAGCAGTTTATTGCGGGGGGCTTATGAGCAGTTCTTC. Translation gives CASSLLRGAYEQFF.

The V call is TRBV3-1, the J call TRBJ1-3, with TRBD1 identical over 10 bases. CDR3 length equals 14 residues. Germline V CDR1 and CDR2: LGHDT, YNNKEL (reference sequence). The V segment lost 1 base and the J segment 8 bases; nucleotides outside the gene matches: 2. The CDR3 DNA reads TGTGCCAGCAGCCAAGGACAGGGGGCCTACACCATATATTTT. This codes for CASSQGQGAYTIYF. The full variable domain, its missing parts supplied by reference TRBV3-1 and TRBJ1-3, is DTAVSQTPKYLVTQMGNDKSIKCEQNLGHDTMYWYKQDSKKFLKIMFSYNNKELIINETVPNRFSPKSPDKAHLNLHINSLELGDSAVYFCASSQGQGAYTIYFGEGSWLTVV.

The chain joins TRBV5-1 to TRBJ2-7; D possibly corresponds to TRBD2 (6 bases). Germline CDR1 SGHRS, CDR2 YFSETQ. V was shortened by 3 bases and J by 1 base, with 11 bases between the two germline ends. This CDR3 comprises 14 residues. The CDR3 region is CASSSGDRSYEQYV. The CDR3 bases are TGCGCCAGCAGCTCGGGAGACAGATCCTACGAGCAGTACGTC.

This clonotype was recorded once. The V call is TRBV29-1, the J call TRBJ1-2; 8 positions agree with TRBD1. This CDR3 is 12 amino acids long. CDR1 is SQVTM, CDR2 ANQGSEA, per germline. J lost 8 bases, V lost 7 bases, and 9 bases had no gene match. CDR3 bases: TGCAGCGCCATAGGACAGGGTCACGGCTACACCTTC. This sequence encodes CSAIGQGHGYTF. The whole variable domain, filled in from reference TRBV29-1 and TRBJ1-2, reads SAVISQKPSRDICQRGTSLTIQCQVDSQVTMMFWYRQQPGQSLTLIATANQGSEATYESGFVIDKFPISRPNLTFSTLTVSNMSPEDSSIYLCSAIGQGHGYTFGSGTRLTVV.